This T cell receptor (beta chain) was profiled in a study of blood T cells in healthy people across ages. Primed by a sample-barcoded 5' primer and a J-beta primer mix, a second PCR proceeded for roughly 6 to 12 cycles. TCRdb used MiXCR to reprocess the 5' RACE reads, holding one entry per CDR3 protein. The sample holds approximately 940,000 distinct CDR3 sequences; around 48% are singletons and the top ten take about an eighth. RNA extraction gave at least 5 micrograms of total RNA per sample. The sequencing sample was made of blood. The sequence derives from a man aged 30-40 years in good health.

The CDR3 DNA reads as TGTGCCAGCAGCTTAAATTCTCTAGCCAATGAGCAGTTCTTC. Protein product: CASSLNSLANEQFF. The V gene is TRBV7-6, the J gene TRBJ2-1; TRBD2 is a possible D gene (5 bases). The CDR3 sequence is 14 residues long. Germline V lookup: CDR1 SGHVS, CDR2 FNYEAQ. V was trimmed by 2 bases and J by 6 bases, leaving 11 bases between them.